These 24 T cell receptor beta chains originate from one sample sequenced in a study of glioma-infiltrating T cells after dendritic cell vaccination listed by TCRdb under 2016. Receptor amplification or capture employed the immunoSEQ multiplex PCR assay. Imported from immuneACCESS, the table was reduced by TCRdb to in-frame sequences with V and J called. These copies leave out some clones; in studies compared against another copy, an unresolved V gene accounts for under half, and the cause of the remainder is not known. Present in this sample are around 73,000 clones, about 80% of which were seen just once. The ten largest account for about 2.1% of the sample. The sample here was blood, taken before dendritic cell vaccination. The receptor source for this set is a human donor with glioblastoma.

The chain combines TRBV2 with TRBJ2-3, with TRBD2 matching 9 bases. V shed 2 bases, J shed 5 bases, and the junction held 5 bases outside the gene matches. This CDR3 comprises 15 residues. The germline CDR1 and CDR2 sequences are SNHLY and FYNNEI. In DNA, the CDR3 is TGTGCCAGCAGTGAAAAGCGGGGGGATCGAGATACGCAGTATTTT. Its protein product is CASSEKRGDRDTQYF.

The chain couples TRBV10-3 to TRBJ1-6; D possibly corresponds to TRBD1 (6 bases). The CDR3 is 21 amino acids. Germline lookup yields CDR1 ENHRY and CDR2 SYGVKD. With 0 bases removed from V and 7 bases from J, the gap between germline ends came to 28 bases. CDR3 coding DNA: TGTGCCATCAGTGAGTCATTTGGGGGGGCTGGTGTCGTGAACGTGAATTCACCCCTCCACTTT. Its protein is CAISESFGGAGVVNVNSPLHF.

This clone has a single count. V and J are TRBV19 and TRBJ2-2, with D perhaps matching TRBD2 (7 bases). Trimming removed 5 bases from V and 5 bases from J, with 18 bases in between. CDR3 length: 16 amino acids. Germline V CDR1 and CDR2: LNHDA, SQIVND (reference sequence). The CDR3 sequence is CASSGGAGAKTGELFF. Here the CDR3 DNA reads TGTGCCAGTAGTGGGGGGGCCGGTGCAAAAACCGGGGAGCTGTTTTTT.

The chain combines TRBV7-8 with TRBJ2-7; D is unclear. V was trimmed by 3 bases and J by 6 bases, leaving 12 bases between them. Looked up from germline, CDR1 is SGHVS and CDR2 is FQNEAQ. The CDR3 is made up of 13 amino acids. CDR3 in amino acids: CASSLGGSAEQYV. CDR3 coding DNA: TGTGCCAGCAGCTTGGGTGGCAGCGCCGAGCAGTACGTC.

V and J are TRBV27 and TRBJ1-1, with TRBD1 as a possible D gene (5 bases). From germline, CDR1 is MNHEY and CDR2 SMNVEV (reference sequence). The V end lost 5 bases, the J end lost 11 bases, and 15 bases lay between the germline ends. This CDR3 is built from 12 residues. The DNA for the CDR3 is TGTGCCAGCAGTACGGGACTTTTAAAGGCTTTCTTT. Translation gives CASSTGLLKAFF.

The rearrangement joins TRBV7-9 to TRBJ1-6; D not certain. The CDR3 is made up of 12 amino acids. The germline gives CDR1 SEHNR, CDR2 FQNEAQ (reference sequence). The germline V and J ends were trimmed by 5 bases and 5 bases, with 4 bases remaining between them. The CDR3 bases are TGTGCCAGCAGCCGAGATAATTCACCCCTCCACTTT. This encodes CASSRDNSPLHF.

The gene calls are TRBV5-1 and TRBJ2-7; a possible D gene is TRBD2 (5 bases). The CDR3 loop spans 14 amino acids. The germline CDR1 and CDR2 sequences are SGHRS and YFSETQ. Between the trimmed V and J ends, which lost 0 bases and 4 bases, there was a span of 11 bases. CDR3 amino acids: CASSLGVGGYEQYV. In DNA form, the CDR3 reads TGCGCCAGCAGCTTGGGGGTAGGAGGATACGAGCAGTACGTC.

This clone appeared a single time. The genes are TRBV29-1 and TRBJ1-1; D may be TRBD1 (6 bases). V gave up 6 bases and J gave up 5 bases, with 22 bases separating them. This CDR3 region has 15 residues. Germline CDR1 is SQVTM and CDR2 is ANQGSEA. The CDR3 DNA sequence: TGCAGCGTACTCAAAGGGGACATGAGTTGGACTGAAGCTTTCTTT. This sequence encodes CSVLKGDMSWTEAFF.

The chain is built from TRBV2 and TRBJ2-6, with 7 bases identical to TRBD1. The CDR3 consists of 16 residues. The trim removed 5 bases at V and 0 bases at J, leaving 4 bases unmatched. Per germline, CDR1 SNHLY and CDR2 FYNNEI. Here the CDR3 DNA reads TGTGCCAGCAGTCTGTCAGGGGGCTCTGGGGCCAACGTCCTGACTTTC. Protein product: CASSLSGGSGANVLTF.

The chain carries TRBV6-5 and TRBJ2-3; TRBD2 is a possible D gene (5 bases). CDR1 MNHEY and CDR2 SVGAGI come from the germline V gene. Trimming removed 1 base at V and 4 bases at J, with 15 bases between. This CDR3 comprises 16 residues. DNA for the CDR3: TGTGCCAGCAGTTACTTGACGAGTCCCGGGGCAGATACGCAGTATTTT. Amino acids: CASSYLTSPGADTQYF.

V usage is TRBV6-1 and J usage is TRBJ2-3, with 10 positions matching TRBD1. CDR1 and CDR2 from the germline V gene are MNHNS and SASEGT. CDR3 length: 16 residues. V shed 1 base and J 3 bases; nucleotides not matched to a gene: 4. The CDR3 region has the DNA TGTGCCAGCAGTGAAGTAGGACAGGGGGTTACAGATACGCAGTATTTT. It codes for CASSEVGQGVTDTQYF.

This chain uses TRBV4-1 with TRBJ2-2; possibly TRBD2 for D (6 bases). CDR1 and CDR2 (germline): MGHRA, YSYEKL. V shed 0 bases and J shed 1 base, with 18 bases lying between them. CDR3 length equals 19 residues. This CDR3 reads CASSQDSVAVNRNTGELFF. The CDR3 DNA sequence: TGCGCCAGCAGCCAAGATTCAGTAGCGGTCAATCGGAACACCGGGGAGCTGTTTTTT.

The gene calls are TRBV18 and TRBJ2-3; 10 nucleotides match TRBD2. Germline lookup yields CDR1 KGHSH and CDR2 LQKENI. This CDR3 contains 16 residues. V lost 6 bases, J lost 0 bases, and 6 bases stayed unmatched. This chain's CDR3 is CASSRGAGGSTDTQYF. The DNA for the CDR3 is TGTGCCAGCTCCAGGGGAGCGGGAGGGAGCACAGATACGCAGTATTTT.

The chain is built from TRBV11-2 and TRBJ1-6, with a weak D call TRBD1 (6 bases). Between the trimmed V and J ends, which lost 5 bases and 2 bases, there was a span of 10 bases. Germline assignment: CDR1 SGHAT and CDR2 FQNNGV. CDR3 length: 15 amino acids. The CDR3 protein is CASSPGQTYNSPLHF. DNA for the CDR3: TGTGCCAGCAGCCCTGGACAGACCTATAATTCACCCCTCCACTTT.

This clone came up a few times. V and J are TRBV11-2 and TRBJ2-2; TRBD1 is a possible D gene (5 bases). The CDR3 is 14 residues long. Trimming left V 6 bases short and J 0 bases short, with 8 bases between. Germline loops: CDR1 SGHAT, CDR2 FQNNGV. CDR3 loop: CASRGQTNTGELFF. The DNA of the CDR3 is TGTGCCAGCAGGGGGCAGACGAACACCGGGGAGCTGTTTTTT. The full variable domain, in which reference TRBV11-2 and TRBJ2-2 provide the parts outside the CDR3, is EAGVAQSPRYKIIEKRQSVAFWCNPISGHATLYWYQQILGQGPKLLIQFQNNGVVDDSQLPKDRFSAERLKGVDSTLKIQPAKLEDSAVYLCASRGQTNTGELFFGEGSRLTVL.

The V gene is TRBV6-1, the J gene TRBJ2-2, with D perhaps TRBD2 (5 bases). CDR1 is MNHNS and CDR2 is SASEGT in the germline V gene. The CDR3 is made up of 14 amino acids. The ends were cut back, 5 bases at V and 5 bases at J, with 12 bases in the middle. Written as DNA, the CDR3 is TGTGCCAGCAGTAAGGACTCAGCTACCGGGGAGCTGTTTTTT. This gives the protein CASSKDSATGELFF.

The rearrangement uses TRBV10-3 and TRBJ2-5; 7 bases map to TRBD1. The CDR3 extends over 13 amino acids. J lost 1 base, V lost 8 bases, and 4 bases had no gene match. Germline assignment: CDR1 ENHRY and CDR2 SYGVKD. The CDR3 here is CAIQDRVQETQYF. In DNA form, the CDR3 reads TGTGCCATCCAAGACAGGGTCCAAGAGACCCAGTACTTC.

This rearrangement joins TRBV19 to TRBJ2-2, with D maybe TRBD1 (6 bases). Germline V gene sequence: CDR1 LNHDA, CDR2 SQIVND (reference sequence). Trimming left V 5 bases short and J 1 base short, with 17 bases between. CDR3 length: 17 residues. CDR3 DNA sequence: TGTGCCAGTAGTCAGATCGGCAGGGGTAAGAACACCGGGGAGCTGTTTTTT. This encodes CASSQIGRGKNTGELFF.

CDR3 loop: CASSATGTPNTEAFF. In DNA form, the CDR3 reads TGTGCCAGCTCAGCAACCGGGACTCCGAACACTGAAGCTTTCTTT. This chain joins TRBV18 and TRBJ1-1, with D maybe TRBD1 (5 bases). The V end was cut by 5 bases, the J end by 1 base, with 14 bases between. The CDR3 length is 15 residues. Germline V gene lookup returns CDR1 KGHSH and CDR2 LQKENI.

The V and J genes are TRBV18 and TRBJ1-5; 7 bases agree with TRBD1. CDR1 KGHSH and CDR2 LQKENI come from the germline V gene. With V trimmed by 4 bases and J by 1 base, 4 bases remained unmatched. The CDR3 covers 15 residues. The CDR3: CASSRQGQSNQPQHF. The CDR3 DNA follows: TGTGCCAGCTCACGACAGGGCCAAAGCAATCAGCCCCAGCATTTT. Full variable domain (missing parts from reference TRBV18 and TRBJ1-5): NAGVMQNPRHLVRRRGQEARLRCSPMKGHSHVYWYRQLPEEGLKFMVYLQKENIIDESGMPKERFSAEFPKEGPSILRIQQVVRGDSAAYFCASSRQGQSNQPQHFGDGTRLSIL.

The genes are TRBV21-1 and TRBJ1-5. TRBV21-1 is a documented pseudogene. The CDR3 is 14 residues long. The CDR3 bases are TGTGCCAGCAGCGCCGGGGAGTCGGATCAGCCCCAGCATTTT. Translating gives CASSAGESDQPQHF.

CDR3 in amino acids: CASSSPGRGGLNTEAFF. CDR3 in DNA: TGTGCCAGCAGTTCCCCAGGGCGCGGGGGACTTAACACTGAAGCTTTCTTT. The rearrangement uses TRBV28 and TRBJ1-1; D is possibly TRBD1 (5 bases). Trimming removed 4 bases from V and 2 bases from J, with 20 bases in between. Germline CDR1 and CDR2: MDHEN and SYDVKM. This CDR3 has 17 residues.

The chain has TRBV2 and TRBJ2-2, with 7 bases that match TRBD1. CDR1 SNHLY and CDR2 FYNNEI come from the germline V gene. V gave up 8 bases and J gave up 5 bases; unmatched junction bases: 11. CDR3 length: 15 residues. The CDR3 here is CASGGPGQWTGELFF. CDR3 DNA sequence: TGTGCCAGCGGGGGCCCGGGACAGTGGACCGGGGAGCTGTTTTTT.

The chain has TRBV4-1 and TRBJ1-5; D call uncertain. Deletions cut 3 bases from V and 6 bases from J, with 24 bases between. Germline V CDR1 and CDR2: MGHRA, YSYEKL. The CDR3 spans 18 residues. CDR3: CASSQEYLAVIESQPQHF. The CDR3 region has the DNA TGCGCCAGCAGCCAGGAGTATTTGGCGGTCATCGAGAGTCAGCCCCAGCATTTT.